Listed below are T cell receptor beta chains from one sample, sequenced in a study of T cell repertoires in cytomegalovirus infection. TCRdb passed the reads through MiXCR, listing each CDR3 protein once. The data show over 45,000 distinct CDR3 sequences, about a fifth seen once. These receptors have no identified antigens. The source was CD8+ T cells from cultured PBMCs, collected from culture after CMV antigen stimulation. These receptors originate from a human donor in good health (CMV status not recorded). Some clones in this sample may be carry-over from other donors' samples. CDR3s leave out the opening cysteine and the closing phenylalanine or tryptophan. A clone size is listed for some rows: how often the clone was seen (once, few, many), or a class if it is expanded.

>few|TRBV7-2|TRBJ2-1
ASSFERDYYNEQF
>many|TRBV7-2|TRBJ2-6
ASSLAVFSSGANVLT
>-|TRBV19|TRBJ2-1
ASSIGERSFYNEQF
>many|TRBV4-2|TRBJ2-7
ASSQDQGASYEQY
>-|TRBV27|TRBJ1-5
ASSPLVASNQPQH
>many|TRBV7-8|TRBJ1-2
ASSLRGAYWGYT
>few|TRBV25-1|TRBJ2-7
ASSGPRQAQHSYEQY
>-|TRBV10-2|TRBJ2-1
ASSESRGGADNEQF
>few|TRBV19|TRBJ2-1
ASKGQRTSQTYNEQF
>few|TRBV7-3|TRBJ2-1
ASSEFGGYNEQF
>-|TRBV7-9|TRBJ2-5
ASRPAGKKETQY
>few|TRBV14|TRBJ2-1
ASSQARGSYNEQF
>many|TRBV7-2|TRBJ2-1
ASSRRGSFSMDEQF
>-|TRBV7-2|TRBJ1-6
ASSLGSLGGPNSPLH
>-|TRBV5-4|TRBJ1-2
ASSSGDGLRT
>few|TRBV6-2/TRBV6-3|TRBJ2-7
ASSLEGGYEQY
>few|TRBV11-1|TRBJ1-1
ASSFRREDTEAF
>few|TRBV20-1|TRBJ1-1
SASKSTGGINTEAF
>-|TRBV12-3/TRBV12-4|TRBJ2-6
ASSGANVLT
>-|TRBV20-1|TRBJ2-7
SAAGTRDYEQY
>few|TRBV6-6|TRBJ2-7
ASNLAGASYEQY
>few|TRBV20-1|TRBJ2-3
SANREPSYTQY
>-|TRBV7-8|TRBJ2-1
ASSPTGVHNVQF
>-|TRBV7-3|TRBJ2-4
ASSPYGGEGGIQY
>-|TRBV27|TRBJ2-3
ASSPQAMGWSDTQY
>few|TRBV12-3/TRBV12-4|TRBJ2-7
ASRGTVRSSYEQY
>many|TRBV29-1|TRBJ2-7
SVVTGNLYEQY
>-|TRBV11-2|TRBJ1-2
ASSPLLQTIIPGEKRNYGYT
>few|TRBV7-3|TRBJ2-1
ASSLGPGAGRSYNEQF
>-|TRBV28|TRBJ1-1
ASSFAFLMNTEAF
>few|TRBV9|TRBJ2-7
ASSQGVGYEQY
>-|TRBV11-2|TRBJ2-7
ASSWETSFHEQY
>many|TRBV7-8|TRBJ1-2
ASSPIPQGQISDGYT
>few|TRBV20-1|TRBJ2-5
SARGRERESYQETQY
>-|TRBV12-3/TRBV12-4|TRBJ2-2
ASGTTWDAERDGELF
>-|TRBV7-2|TRBJ1-3
ASSPSGGIGNTIY
>few|TRBV7-9|TRBJ2-7
ASSLDRTSGAGEQY
>-|TRBV6-4|TRBJ2-1
ASSTHEQF
>many|TRBV7-2|TRBJ2-5
ASSLDQQETQY
>few|TRBV5-5|TRBJ2-7
ASSLTGLAVYEQY
>many|TRBV6-1|TRBJ2-1
ASSERGSNEQF
>-|TRBV19|TRBJ1-5
ASRDSAGASNQPQH
>-|TRBV19|TRBJ1-5
ASSGTGNQPQH
>-|TRBV7-9|TRBJ1-2
ASRKDVYGYT
>few|TRBV12-3/TRBV12-4|TRBJ2-5
ASTRDTLRTQY
>few|TRBV5-1|TRBJ2-3
ASSWGLAGDTDTQY